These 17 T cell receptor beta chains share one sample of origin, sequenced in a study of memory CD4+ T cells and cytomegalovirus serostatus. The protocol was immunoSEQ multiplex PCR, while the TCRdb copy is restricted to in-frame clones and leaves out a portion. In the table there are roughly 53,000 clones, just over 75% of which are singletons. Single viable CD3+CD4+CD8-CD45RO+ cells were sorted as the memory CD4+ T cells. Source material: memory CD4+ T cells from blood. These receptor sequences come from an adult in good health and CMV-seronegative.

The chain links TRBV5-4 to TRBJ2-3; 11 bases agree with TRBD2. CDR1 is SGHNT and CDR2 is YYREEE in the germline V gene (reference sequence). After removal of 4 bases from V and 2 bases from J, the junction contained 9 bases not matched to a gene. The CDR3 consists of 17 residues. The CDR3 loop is CASSAGTSGRNTDTQYF. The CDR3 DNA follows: TGTGCCAGCAGCGCCGGGACTAGCGGAAGAAACACAGATACGCAGTATTTT.

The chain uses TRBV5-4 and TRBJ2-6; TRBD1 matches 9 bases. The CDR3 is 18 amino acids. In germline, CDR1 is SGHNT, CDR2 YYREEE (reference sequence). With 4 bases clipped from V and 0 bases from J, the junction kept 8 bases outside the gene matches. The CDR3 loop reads CASSQSDRGPSGANVLTF. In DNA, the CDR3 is TGTGCCAGCAGCCAATCGGACAGGGGTCCCTCTGGGGCCAACGTCCTGACTTTC. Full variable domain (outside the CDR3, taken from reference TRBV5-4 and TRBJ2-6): ETGVTQSPTHLIKTRGQQVTLRCSSQSGHNTVSWYQQALGQGPQFIFQYYREEENGRGNFPPRFSGLQFPNYSSELNVNALELDDSALYLCASSQSDRGPSGANVLTFGAGSRLTVL.

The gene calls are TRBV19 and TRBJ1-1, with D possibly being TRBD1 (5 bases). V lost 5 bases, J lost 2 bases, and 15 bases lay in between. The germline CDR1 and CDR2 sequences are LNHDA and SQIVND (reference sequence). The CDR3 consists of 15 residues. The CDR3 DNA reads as TGTGCCAGTAGTCTACGGACAAAGTCTAACACTGAAGCTTTCTTT. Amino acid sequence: CASSLRTKSNTEAFF.

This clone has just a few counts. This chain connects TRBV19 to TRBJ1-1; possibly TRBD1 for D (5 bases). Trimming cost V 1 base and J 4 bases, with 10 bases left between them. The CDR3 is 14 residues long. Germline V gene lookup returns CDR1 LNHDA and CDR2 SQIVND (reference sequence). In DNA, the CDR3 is TGTGCCAGTAGTATAGGCGGGGGGGGCACTGAAGCTTTCTTT. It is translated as CASSIGGGGTEAFF.

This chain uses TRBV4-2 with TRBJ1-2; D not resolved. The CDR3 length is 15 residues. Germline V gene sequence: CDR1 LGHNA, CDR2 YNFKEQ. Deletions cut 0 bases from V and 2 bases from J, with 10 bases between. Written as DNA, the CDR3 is TGTGCCAGCAGCCAAGATCAAACAGCAAACTATGGCTACACCTTC. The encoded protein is CASSQDQTANYGYTF.

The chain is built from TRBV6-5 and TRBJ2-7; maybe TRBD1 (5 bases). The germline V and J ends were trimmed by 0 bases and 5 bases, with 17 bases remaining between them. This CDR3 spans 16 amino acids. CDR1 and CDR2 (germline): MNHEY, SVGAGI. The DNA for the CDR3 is TGTGCCAGCAGTTACTCGTTCCGCTTCAAAGGGGACGAGCAGTACTTC. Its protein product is CASSYSFRFKGDEQYF.

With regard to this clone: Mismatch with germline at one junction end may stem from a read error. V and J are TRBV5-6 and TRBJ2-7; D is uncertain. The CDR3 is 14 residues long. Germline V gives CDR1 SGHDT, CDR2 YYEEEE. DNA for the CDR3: TGTGCCAGCAGCCCACCCGGGCCCTCCCACGAGCAGTACTTC. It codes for CASSPPGPSHEQYF.

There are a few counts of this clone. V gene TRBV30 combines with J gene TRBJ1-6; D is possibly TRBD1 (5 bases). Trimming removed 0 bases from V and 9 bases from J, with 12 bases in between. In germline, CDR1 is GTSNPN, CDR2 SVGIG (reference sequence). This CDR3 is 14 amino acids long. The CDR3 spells CAWSVGGGSSPLHF. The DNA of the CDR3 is TGTGCCTGGAGTGTGGGGGGTGGGTCTTCACCCCTCCACTTT.

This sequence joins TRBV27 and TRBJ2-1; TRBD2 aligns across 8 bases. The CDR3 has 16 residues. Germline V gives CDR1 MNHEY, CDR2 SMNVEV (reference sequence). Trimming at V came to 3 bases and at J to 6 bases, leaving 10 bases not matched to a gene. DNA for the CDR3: TGTGCCAGCAGTTTTTTGGCGGGGGGCAGTCGCAATGAGCAGTTCTTC. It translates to CASSFLAGGSRNEQFF.

The CDR3 spells CASGVGGTYEQYF. CDR3 DNA sequence: TGTGCCAGCGGCGTGGGGGGCACCTACGAGCAGTACTTC. The genes are TRBV5-4 and TRBJ2-7; either TRBD1 or TRBD2 may fit D (6 bases each). The V end lost 7 bases, the J end lost 2 bases, and 13 bases lay between the germline ends. CDR3 size: 13 residues. Germline CDR1 and CDR2: SGHNT and YYREEE (reference sequence).

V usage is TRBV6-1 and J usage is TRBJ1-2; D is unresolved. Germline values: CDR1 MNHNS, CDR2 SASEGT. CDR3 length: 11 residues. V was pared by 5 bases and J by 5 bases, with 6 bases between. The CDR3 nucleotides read TGTGCCAGCAGTCCCCGATATGGCTACACCTTC. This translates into CASSPRYGYTF.

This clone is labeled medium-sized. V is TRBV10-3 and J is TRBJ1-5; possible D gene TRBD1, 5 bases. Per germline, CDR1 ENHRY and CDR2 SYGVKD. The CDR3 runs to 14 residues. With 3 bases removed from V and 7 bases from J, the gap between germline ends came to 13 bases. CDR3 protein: CAISDSGGGQPQHF. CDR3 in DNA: TGTGCCATCAGTGACTCCGGGGGTGGACAGCCCCAGCATTTT.

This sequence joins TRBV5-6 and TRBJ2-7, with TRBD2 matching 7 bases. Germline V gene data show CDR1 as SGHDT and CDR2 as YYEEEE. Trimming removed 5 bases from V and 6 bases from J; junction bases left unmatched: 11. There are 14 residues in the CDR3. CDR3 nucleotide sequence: TGTGCCAGCAGGGGAGGGCTTCTTGGTCGCGAGCAGTACTTC. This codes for CASRGGLLGREQYF. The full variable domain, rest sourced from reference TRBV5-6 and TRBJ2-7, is DAGVTQSPTHLIKTRGQQVTLRCSPKSGHDTVSWYQQALGQGPQFIFQYYEEEERQRGNFPDRFSGHQFPNYSSELNVNALLLGDSALYLCASRGGLLGREQYFGPGTRLTVT.

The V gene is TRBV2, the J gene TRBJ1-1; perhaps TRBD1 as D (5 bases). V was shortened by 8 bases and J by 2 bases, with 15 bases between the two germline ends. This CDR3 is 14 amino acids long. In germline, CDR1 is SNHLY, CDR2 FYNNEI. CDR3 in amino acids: CASVEQGGNTEAFF. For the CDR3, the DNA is TGTGCCAGCGTAGAGCAGGGAGGAAACACTGAAGCTTTCTTT. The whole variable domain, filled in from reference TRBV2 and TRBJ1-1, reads EPEVTQTPSHQVTQMGQEVILRCVPISNHLYFYWYRQILGQKVEFLVSFYNNEISEKSEIFDDQFSVERPDGSNFTLKIRSTKLEDSAMYFCASVEQGGNTEAFFGQGTRLTVV.

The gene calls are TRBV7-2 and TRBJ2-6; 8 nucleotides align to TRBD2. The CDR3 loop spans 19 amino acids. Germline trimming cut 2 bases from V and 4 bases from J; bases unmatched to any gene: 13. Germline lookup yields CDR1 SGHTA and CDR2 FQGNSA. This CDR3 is CASSLRALAGTFGANVLTF. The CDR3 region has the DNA TGTGCCAGCAGCTTAAGGGCCCTAGCGGGCACCTTCGGGGCCAACGTCCTGACTTTC.

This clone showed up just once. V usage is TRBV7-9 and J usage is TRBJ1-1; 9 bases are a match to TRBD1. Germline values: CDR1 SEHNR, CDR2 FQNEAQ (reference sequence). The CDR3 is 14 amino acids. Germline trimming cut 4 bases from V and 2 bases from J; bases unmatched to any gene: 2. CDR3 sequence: CASSSTGGNTEAFF. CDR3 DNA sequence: TGTGCCAGCAGCTCGACAGGGGGAAACACTGAAGCTTTCTTT.

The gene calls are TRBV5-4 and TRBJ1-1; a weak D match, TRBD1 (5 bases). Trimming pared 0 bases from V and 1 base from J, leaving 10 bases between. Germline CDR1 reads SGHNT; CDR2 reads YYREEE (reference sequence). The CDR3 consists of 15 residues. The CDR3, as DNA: TGTGCCAGCAGCTTGGTTGCGGGGCCGAACACTGAAGCTTTCTTT. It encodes CASSLVAGPNTEAFF. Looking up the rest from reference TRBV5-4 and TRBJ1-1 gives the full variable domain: ETGVTQSPTHLIKTRGQQVTLRCSSQSGHNTVSWYQQALGQGPQFIFQYYREEENGRGNFPPRFSGLQFPNYSSELNVNALELDDSALYLCASSLVAGPNTEAFFGQGTRLTVV.